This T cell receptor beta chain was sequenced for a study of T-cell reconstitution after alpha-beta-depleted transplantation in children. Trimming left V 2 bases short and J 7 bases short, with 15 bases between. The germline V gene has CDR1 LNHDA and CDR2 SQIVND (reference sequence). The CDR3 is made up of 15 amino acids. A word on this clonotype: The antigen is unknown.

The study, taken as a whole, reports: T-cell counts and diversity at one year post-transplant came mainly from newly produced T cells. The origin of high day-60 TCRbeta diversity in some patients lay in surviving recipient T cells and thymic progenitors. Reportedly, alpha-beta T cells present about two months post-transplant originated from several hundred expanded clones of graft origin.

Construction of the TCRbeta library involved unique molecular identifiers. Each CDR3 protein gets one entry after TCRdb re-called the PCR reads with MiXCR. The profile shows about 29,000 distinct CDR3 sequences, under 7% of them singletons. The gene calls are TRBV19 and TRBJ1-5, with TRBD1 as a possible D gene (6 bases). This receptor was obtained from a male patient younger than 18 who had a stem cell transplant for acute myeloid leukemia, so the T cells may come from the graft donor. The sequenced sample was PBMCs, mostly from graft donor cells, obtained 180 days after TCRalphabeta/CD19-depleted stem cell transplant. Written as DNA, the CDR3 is TGTGCCAGTAGTATACTGGGGGGCCCTGGACAGCCCCAGCATTTT. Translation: CASSILGGPGQPQHF.